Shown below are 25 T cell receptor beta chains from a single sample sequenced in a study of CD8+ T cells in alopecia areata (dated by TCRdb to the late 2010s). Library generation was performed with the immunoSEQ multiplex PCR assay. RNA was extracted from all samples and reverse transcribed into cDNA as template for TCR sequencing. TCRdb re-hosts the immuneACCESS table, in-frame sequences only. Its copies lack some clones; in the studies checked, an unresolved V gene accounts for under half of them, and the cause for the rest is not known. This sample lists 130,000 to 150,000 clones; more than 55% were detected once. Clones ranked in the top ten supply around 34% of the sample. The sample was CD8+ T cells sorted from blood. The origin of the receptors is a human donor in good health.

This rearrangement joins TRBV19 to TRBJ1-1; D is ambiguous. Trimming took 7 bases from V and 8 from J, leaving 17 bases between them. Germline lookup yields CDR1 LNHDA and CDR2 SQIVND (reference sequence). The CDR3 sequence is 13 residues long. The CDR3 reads CASTLGGRAEAFF. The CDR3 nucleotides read TGTGCCAGTACCTTAGGTGGGAGGGCCGAAGCTTTCTTT. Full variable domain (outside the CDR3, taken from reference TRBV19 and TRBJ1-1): DGGITQSPKYLFRKEGQNVTLSCEQNLNHDAMYWYRQDPGQGLRLIYYSQIVNDFQKGDIAEGYSVSREKKESFPLTVTSAQKNPTAFYLCASTLGGRAEAFFGQGTRLTVV.

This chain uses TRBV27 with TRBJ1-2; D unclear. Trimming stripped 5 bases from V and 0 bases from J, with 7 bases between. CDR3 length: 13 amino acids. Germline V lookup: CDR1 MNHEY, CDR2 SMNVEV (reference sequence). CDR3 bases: TGTGCCAGCAGTGAGGCAGCTAACTATGGCTACACCTTC. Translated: CASSEAANYGYTF.

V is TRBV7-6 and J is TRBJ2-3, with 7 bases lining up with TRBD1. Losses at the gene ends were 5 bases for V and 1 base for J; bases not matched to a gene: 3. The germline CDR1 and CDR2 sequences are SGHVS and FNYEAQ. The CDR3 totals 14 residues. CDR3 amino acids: CASSDDRGTDTQYF. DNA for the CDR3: TGTGCCAGCAGCGACGACAGGGGCACAGATACGCAGTATTTT.

CDR3 region: CASSLGPNTEAFF. The CDR3 DNA reads as TGTGCCAGCAGCCTCGGACCGAACACTGAAGCTTTCTTT. This chain links TRBV11-2 with TRBJ1-1, with no clear D. The germline V gene has CDR1 SGHAT and CDR2 FQNNGV. CDR3 length: 13 amino acids. The V end lost 5 bases, the J end lost 1 base, and 8 bases lay between the germline ends.

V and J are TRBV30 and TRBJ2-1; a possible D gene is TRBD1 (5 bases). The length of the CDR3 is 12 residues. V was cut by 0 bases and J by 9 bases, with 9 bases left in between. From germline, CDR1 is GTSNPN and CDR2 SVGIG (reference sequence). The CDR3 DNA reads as TGTGCCTGGAGTGTGGCTCAGGGTGAGCAGTTCTTC. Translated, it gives CAWSVAQGEQFF.

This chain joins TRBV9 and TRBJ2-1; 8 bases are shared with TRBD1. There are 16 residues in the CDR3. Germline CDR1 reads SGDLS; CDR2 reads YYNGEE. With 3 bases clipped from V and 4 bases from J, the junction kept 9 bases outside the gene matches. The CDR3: CASSAPGGAEYNEQFF. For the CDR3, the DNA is TGTGCCAGCAGCGCCCCAGGGGGCGCGGAATACAATGAGCAGTTCTTC.

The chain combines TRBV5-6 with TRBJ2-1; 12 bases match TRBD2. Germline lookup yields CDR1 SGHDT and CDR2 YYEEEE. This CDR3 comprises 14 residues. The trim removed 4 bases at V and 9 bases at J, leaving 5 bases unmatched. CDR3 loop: CASSSGLAGSEQFF. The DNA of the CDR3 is TGTGCCAGCAGCAGCGGACTAGCGGGAAGTGAGCAGTTCTTC.

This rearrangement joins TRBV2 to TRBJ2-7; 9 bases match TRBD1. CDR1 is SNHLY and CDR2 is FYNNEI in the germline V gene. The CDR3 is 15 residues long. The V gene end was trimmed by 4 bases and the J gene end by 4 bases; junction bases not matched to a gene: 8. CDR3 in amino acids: CASSVGTGMTYEQYF. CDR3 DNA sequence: TGTGCCAGCAGTGTCGGGACAGGGATGACTTACGAGCAGTACTTC.

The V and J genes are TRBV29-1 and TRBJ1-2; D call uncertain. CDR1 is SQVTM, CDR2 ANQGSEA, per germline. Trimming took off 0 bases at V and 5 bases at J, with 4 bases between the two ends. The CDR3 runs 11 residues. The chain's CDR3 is CSVEELYGYTF. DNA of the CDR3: TGCAGCGTTGAAGAGCTTTATGGCTACACCTTC. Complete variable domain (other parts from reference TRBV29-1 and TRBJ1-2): SAVISQKPSRDICQRGTSLTIQCQVDSQVTMMFWYRQQPGQSLTLIATANQGSEATYESGFVIDKFPISRPNLTFSTLTVSNMSPEDSSIYLCSVEELYGYTFGSGTRLTVV.

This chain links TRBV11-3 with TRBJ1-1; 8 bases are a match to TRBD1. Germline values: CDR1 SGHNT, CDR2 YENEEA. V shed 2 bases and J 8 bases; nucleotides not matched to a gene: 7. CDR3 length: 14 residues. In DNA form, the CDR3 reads TGTGCCAGCAGCTTATACGTCGGACAGGGCGAAGCTTTCTTT. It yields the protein CASSLYVGQGEAFF.

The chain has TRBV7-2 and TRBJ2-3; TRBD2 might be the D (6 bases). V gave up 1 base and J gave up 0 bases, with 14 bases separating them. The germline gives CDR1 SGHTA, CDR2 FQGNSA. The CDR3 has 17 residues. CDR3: CASSLERLEPSTDTQYF. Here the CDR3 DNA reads TGTGCCAGCAGCTTAGAAAGACTAGAGCCTAGCACAGATACGCAGTATTTT.

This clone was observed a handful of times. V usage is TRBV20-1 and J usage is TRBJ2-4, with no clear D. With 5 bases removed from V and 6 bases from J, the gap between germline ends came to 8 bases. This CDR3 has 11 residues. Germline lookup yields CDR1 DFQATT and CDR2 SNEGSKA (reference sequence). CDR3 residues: CSASSRNIQYF. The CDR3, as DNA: TGCAGTGCTTCCTCCAGAAACATTCAGTACTTC.

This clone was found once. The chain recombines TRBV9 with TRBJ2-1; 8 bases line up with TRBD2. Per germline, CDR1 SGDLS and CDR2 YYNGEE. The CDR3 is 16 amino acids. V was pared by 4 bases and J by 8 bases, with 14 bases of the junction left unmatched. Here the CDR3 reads CASSSRGAGGWDEQFF. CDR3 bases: TGTGCCAGCAGCTCTAGGGGCGCGGGAGGATGGGATGAGCAGTTCTTC.

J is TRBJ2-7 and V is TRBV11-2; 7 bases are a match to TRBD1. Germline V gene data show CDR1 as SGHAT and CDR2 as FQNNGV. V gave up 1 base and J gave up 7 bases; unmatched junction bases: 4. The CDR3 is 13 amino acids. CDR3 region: CASSLGTGREQYF. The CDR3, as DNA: TGTGCCAGCAGCTTAGGGACAGGTCGAGAGCAGTACTTC.

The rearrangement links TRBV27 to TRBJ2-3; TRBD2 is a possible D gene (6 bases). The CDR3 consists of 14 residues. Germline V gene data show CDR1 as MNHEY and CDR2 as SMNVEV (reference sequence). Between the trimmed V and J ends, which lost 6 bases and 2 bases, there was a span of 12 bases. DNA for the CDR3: TGTGCCAGCAGAATCTGGACTAACACAGATACGCAGTATTTT. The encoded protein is CASRIWTNTDTQYF.

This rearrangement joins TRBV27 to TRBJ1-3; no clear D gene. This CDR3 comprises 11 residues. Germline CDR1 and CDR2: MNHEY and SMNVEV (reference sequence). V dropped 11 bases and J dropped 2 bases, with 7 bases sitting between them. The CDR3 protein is CAGSTGNTIYF. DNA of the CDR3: TGTGCCGGTTCTACTGGAAACACCATATATTTT.

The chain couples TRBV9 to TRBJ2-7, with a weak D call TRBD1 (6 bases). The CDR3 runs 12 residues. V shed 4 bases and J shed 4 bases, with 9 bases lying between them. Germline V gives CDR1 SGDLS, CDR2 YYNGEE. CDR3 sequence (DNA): TGTGCCAGCAGCCCCCAGGGGTACGAGCAGTACTTC. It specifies CASSPQGYEQYF.

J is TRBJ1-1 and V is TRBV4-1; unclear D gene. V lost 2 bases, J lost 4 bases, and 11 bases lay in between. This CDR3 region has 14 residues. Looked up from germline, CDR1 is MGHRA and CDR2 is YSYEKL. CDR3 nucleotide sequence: TGCGCCAGCAGCCAACGGGGTTTGGGCACTGAAGCTTTCTTT. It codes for CASSQRGLGTEAFF.

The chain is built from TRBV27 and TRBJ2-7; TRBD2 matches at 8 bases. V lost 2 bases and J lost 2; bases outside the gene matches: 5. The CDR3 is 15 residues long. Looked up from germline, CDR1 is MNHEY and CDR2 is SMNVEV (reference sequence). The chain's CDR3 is CASSLDRGLAYEQYF. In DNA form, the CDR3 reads TGTGCCAGCAGTTTAGACCGGGGACTAGCCTACGAGCAGTACTTC.

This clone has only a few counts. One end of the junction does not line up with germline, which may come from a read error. This CDR3 is CASSLSGTSQF. CDR3 DNA sequence: TGTGCCAGCAGCTTAAGTGGGACAAGCCAATTC. The chain combines TRBV11-2 with TRBJ1-2; the D gene is possibly TRBD1 (6 bases). The CDR3 is 11 residues long. Germline CDR1 is SGHAT and CDR2 is FQNNGV.

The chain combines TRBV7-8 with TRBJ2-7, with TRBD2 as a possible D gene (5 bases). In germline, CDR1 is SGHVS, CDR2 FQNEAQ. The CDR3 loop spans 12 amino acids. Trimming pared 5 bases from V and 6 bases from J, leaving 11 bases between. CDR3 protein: CASSAGLSEQYF. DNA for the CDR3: TGTGCCAGCAGCGCCGGACTCTCCGAGCAGTACTTC.

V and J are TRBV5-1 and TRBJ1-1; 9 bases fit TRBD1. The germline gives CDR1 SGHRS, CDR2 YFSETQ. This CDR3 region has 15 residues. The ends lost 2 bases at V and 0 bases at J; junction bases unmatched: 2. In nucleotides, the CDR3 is TGCGCCAGCAGCTTACGGGACAGGGTGAACACTGAAGCTTTCTTT. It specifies CASSLRDRVNTEAFF.

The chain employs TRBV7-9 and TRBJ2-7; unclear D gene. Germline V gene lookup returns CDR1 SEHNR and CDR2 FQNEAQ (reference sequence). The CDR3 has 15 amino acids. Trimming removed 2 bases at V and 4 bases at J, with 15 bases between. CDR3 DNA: TGTGCCAGCAGCTTAACCACGGGTGAACTTTACGAGCAGTACTTC. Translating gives CASSLTTGELYEQYF.

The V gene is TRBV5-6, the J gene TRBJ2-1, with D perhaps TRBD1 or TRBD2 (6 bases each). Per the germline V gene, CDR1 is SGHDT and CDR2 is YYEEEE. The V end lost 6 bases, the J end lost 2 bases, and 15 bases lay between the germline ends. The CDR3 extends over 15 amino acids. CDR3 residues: CASIGDGGAYNEQFF. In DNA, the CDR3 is TGTGCCAGCATTGGGGACGGGGGCGCCTACAATGAGCAGTTCTTC.

The CDR3 is CASSLGLASSYEQYF. CDR3 DNA sequence: TGCGCCAGCAGCTTGGGACTGGCGAGCTCCTACGAGCAGTACTTC. V usage is TRBV5-1 and J usage is TRBJ2-7; D not certain. Germline V gene lookup returns CDR1 SGHRS and CDR2 YFSETQ. The CDR3 extends over 15 amino acids. The ends were cut back, 0 bases at V and 0 bases at J, with 10 bases in the middle.